Listed below are T cell receptor beta chains from one sample, sequenced in a study of blood T cell repertoires in COVID-19. TCRdb keeps only in-frame clones here, not all; method: immunoSEQ multiplex PCR. The sample shows under 100,000 clones, 89% of them seen only once. Sequencing used peripheral blood. These receptor sequences come from a woman aged 70 to 79 with acute or convalescent COVID-19. CDR3s include the opening cysteine and the closing phenylalanine or tryptophan. Each record gives: J gene, clone size, D gene, V gene, CDR3 protein, CDR3 DNA. D genes are given only for firm matches. Clone size, where shown, is once, few, many, or a class for clones that have expanded.

>TRBJ2-2|-|-|TRBV4-1
CASSQDHGLKGTGELFF
TGCGCCAGCAGCCAAGATCATGGACTAAAGGGCACCGGGGAGCTGTTTTTT
>TRBJ1-1|-|-|TRBV28
CASSLGLTAPEAFF
TGTGCCAGCAGTTTGGGACTGACAGCGCCTGAAGCTTTCTTT
>TRBJ2-3|-|-|TRBV7-9
CASTLGGSTDTQYF
TGTGCCAGCACCCTTGGGGGCAGCACAGATACGCAGTATTTT
>TRBJ1-5|-|TRBD1|TRBV19
CASSFGTGYSNQPQHF
TGTGCCAGTAGTTTCGGGACAGGTTATAGCAATCAGCCCCAGCATTTT
>TRBJ2-1|-|TRBD2|TRBV6-5
CASRVLAEIYNEQFF
TGTGCCAGCAGAGTACTAGCGGAGATTTACAATGAGCAGTTCTTC
>TRBJ1-6|-|-|TRBV28
CASSLSPGSYNSPLHF
TGTGCCAGCAGTTTATCTCCGGGCTCCTATAATTCACCCCTCCACTTT
>TRBJ2-5|-|TRBD1|TRBV2
CASIPTGGGGETQYF
TGTGCCAGCATTCCAACAGGGGGAGGAGGAGAGACCCAGTACTTC
>TRBJ1-4|-|-|TRBV5-1
CASSLTGRGTNEKLFF
TGCGCCAGCAGCTTGACAGGGAGGGGCACTAATGAAAAACTGTTTTTT
>TRBJ1-1|-|-|TRBV29-1
CSVVQGGVWGTEAFF
TGCAGCGTTGTTCAGGGCGGGGTGTGGGGGACTGAAGCTTTCTTT
>TRBJ1-2|-|-|TRBV2
CASSVLQGYGYTF
TGTGCCAGCAGTGTCTTACAGGGATACGGCTACACCTTC
>TRBJ2-7|-|-|TRBV6-5
CASNAGTPYEQYF
TGTGCCAGCAATGCAGGGACTCCCTACGAGCAGTACTTC
>TRBJ1-2|-|-|TRBV28
CASSLRGSLRITGYTF
TGTGCCAGCAGTTTACGGGGGAGCTTACGCATTACTGGCTACACCTTC
>TRBJ1-6|-|-|TRBV18
CASAPEGGKNSPLHF
TGTGCCAGCGCCCCTGAGGGTGGGAAAAACTCACCCCTCCACTTT
>TRBJ2-2|once|TRBD1|TRBV11-3
CASSAGQATGELFF
TGTGCCAGCAGCGCGGGACAGGCCACCGGGGAGCTGTTTTTT
>TRBJ2-5|-|-|TRBV28
CASSSPGRAWETQYF
TGTGCCAGCAGTTCTCCCGGTAGAGCGTGGGAGACCCAGTACTTC
>TRBJ2-3|-|-|TRBV21-1
CASSKSGLAGVGDTQYF
TGTGCCAGCAGCAAATCTGGGCTAGCGGGAGTCGGAGATACGCAGTATTTT
>TRBJ2-5|-|-|TRBV5-6
CASSLGSGRETQYF
TGTGCCAGCAGCTTGGGTTCAGGTCGAGAGACCCAGTACTTC
>TRBJ2-7|-|-|TRBV15
CATSRVPGYEQYF
TGTGCCACCAGCAGAGTTCCGGGATACGAGCAGTACTTC
>TRBJ1-6|-|-|TRBV4-1
CASSQVRGVAYNSPLHF
TGCGCCAGCAGCCAAGTCCGGGGGGTGGCCTATAATTCACCCCTCCACTTT
>TRBJ2-5|-|TRBD1|TRBV5-1
CASSLDRDRGRQTQYF
TGCGCCAGCAGTTTGGACCGGGACAGGGGGAGGCAGACCCAGTACTTC
>TRBJ2-5|-|-|TRBV27
CASSLSFREETQYF
TGTGCCAGCAGTTTATCATTTCGGGAAGAGACCCAGTACTTC
>TRBJ2-7|-|TRBD2|TRBV3-1/TRBV3-2
CASSQRDLAGNHEQYF
TGTGCCAGCAGCCAAAGAGACCTAGCGGGAAATCACGAGCAGTACTTC
>TRBJ2-1|-|-|TRBV3-1/TRBV3-2
CASSQKGRVMARMGLNEQFF
TGTGCCAGCAGCCAAAAAGGCCGGGTTATGGCCAGGATGGGACTCAATGAGCAGTTCTTC
>TRBJ2-1|-|TRBD2|TRBV24-1
CATSDAHQRGPYNEQFF
TGTGCCACCAGTGATGCCCACCAGCGGGGGCCTTACAATGAGCAGTTCTTC
>TRBJ2-2|-|TRBD2|TRBV7-8
CASSSDRLAIGELFF
TGTGCCAGCAGTTCCGACCGACTAGCAATCGGGGAGCTGTTTTTT
>TRBJ1-5|-|TRBD1|TRBV6-1
CASSAGQGGNQPQHF
TGTGCCAGCAGTGCGGGACAGGGGGGCAATCAGCCCCAGCATTTT
>TRBJ2-7|-|-|TRBV30
CAWSRAVGSGNYEQYF
TGTGCCTGGAGTCGGGCGGTGGGTAGCGGTAACTACGAGCAGTACTTC
>TRBJ1-2|-|-|TRBV19
CASSITAINYGYTF
TGTGCCAGTAGTATAACAGCAATTAACTATGGCTACACCTTC
>TRBJ2-3|once|TRBD2|TRBV19
CASSGGDTDTQYF
TGTGCCAGTAGTGGGGGGGACACAGATACGCAGTATTTT
>TRBJ1-1|-|-|TRBV3-1/TRBV3-2
CASSQDRGVGVTEAFF
TGTGCCAGCAGCCAAGATCGCGGGGTTGGGGTCACTGAAGCTTTCTTT
>TRBJ1-1|-|-|TRBV18
CASSLPGDAEAFF
TGTGCCAGCTCACTTCCGGGGGACGCTGAAGCTTTCTTT
>TRBJ1-2|-|TRBD1|TRBV25-1
CASSITGTAHGYTF
TGTGCCAGCAGTATCACCGGGACAGCTCATGGCTACACCTTC
>TRBJ1-2|-|TRBD1|TRBV12-3/TRBV12-4
CASSPGQAFGYTF
TGTGCCAGCAGCCCGGGACAGGCGTTTGGCTACACCTTC
>TRBJ1-1|-|-|TRBV11-1
CASSDYQGFEAEAFF
TGTGCCAGCAGCGATTACCAGGGGTTTGAGGCTGAAGCTTTCTTT
>TRBJ1-1|-|-|TRBV25-1
CASSGGAGTEAFF
TGTGCCAGCAGCGGGGGGGCGGGCACTGAAGCTTTCTTT
>TRBJ1-4|-|-|TRBV30
CAWSLGTYGGEKLFF
TGTGCCTGGAGTCTAGGGACCTACGGAGGGGAAAAACTGTTTTTT
>TRBJ2-2|-|-|TRBV28
CASKAWTTGILAGELFF
TGTGCCAGCAAGGCCTGGACAACCGGTATCCTGGCCGGGGAGCTGTTTTTT
>TRBJ1-1|-|-|TRBV10-3
CAIREFTSPNTEAFF
TGTGCCATCAGGGAGTTTACATCTCCGAACACTGAAGCTTTCTTT
>TRBJ1-6|-|-|TRBV25-1
CASSEDSTMKNSPLHF
TGTGCCAGCAGTGAGGACAGCACCATGAAAAATTCACCCCTCCACTTT
>TRBJ1-3|-|-|TRBV3-1/TRBV3-2
CASSQVLSDSSGNTIYF
TGTGCCAGCAGCCAAGTTCTCAGCGATAGCTCTGGAAACACCATATATTTT
>TRBJ2-7|-|TRBD1|TRBV5-1
CASSLAGTGWEQYF
TGCGCCAGCAGCTTGGCGGGGACAGGGTGGGAGCAGTACTTC
>TRBJ1-1|-|-|TRBV21-1
CASSLQGRGEAFF
TGTGCCAGCAGCCTACAGGGTAGGGGTGAAGCTTTCTTT
>TRBJ2-1|-|-|TRBV5-1
CASSLALDEQFF
TGCGCCAGCAGCTTGGCCCTCGATGAGCAGTTCTTC
>TRBJ2-1|-|-|TRBV5-1
CASSLGFRRVTQSEQFF
TGCGCCAGCAGCTTGGGGTTCCGGCGGGTAACCCAATCGGAGCAGTTCTTC
>TRBJ2-5|-|TRBD1|TRBV7-6
CASSPDRETQYF
TGTGCCAGCAGTCCGGACAGGGAGACCCAGTACTTC
>TRBJ1-6|-|TRBD1|TRBV18
CASSPPGQGASNSPLHF
TGTGCCAGCTCACCACCTGGACAGGGGGCCAGTAATTCACCCCTCCACTTT
>TRBJ1-1|-|-|TRBV3-1/TRBV3-2
CASSRYSSTEAFF
TGTGCCAGCAGCCGCTATAGTAGCACTGAAGCTTTCTTT
>TRBJ2-7|-|-|TRBV6-5
CASSPTRGGSYEQYF
TGTGCCAGCAGCCCGACTAGGGGGGGCTCCTACGAGCAGTACTTC
>TRBJ2-3|-|-|TRBV2
CASSAEGTDTQYF
TGTGCCAGCAGCGCGGAGGGGACGGATACGCAGTATTTT
>TRBJ1-5|-|TRBD1|TRBV2
CASSTGQPGNQPQHF
TGTGCCAGCAGTACGGGACAGCCGGGCAATCAGCCCCAGCATTTT
>TRBJ1-1|once|-|TRBV4-2
CASSGRTEAFF
TGTGCCAGCAGCGGGAGGACTGAAGCTTTCTTT